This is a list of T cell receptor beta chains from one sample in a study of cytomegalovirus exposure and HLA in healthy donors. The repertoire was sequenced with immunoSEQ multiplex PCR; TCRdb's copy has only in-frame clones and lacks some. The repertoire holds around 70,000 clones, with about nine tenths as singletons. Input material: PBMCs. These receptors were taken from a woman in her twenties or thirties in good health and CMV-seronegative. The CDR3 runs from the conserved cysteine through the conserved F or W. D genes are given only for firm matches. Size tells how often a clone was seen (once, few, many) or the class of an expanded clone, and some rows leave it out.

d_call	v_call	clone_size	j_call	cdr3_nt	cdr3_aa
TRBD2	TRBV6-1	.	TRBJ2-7	TGTGCCAGCAGTGAATTAAATAGCGGGACTTGGGAGCAGTACTTC	CASSELNSGTWEQYF
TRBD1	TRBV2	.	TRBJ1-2	TGTGCCAGCAGACCGGGACAGGGGGGCCCCATCTATGGCTACACCTTC	CASRPGQGGPIYGYTF
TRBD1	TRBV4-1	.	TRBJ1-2	TGCGCCAGCAGCCAAGAGGGGTCGCGGGACAGGGAAGACTATGGCTACACCTTC	CASSQEGSRDREDYGYTF
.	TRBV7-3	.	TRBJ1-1	TGTGCCAGCAGTCTGAACAGGGAAACTGAAGCTTTCTTT	CASSLNRETEAFF
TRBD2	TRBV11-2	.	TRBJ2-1	TGTGCCAGCAGCTTAAAACCGGGACTAGCGGTCCGGTCGGATGAGCAGTTCTTC	CASSLKPGLAVRSDEQFF
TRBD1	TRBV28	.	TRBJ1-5	TGTGCCAGCAGTTTGGCGGGACAGTATCAGCCCCAGCATTTT	CASSLAGQYQPQHF
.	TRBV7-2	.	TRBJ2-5	TGTGCCAGCAGCTTCTTACGGGGGTCCCAAGAGACCCAGTACTTC	CASSFLRGSQETQYF
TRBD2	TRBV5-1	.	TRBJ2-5	TGCGCCAGCAGCTTGGGGACTAGCGGCGGAGAGACCCAGTACTTC	CASSLGTSGGETQYF
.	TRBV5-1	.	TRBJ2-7	TGCGCCAGCAGCTTCACGGGATTAACCTACGAGCAGTACTTC	CASSFTGLTYEQYF
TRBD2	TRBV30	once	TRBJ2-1	TGTGCCTGGAGTGTGGGAGGGGTAAGCAATGAGCAGTTCTTC	CAWSVGGVSNEQFF
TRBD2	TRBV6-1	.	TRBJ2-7	TGTGCCAGCAGTGAAGCAGGCGCGGGAGGCTACGAGCAGTACTTC	CASSEAGAGGYEQYF
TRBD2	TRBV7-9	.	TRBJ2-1	TGTGCCAGCAGCCCCCAAGCGGGGCTCTCCTACAATGAGCAGTTCTTC	CASSPQAGLSYNEQFF
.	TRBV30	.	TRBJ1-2	TGTGCCTGGGCGGCTTTGGTGCAGGGCGTTAGTGGCTACACCTTC	CAWAALVQGVSGYTF
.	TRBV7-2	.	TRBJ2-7	TGTGCCAGCAGCTTGGCCAGGGACTCCTACGAGCAGTACTTC	CASSLARDSYEQYF
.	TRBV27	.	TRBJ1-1	TGTGCCAGCAGCTACAGGACGTTCACTGAAGCTTTCTTT	CASSYRTFTEAFF
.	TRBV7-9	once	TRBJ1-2	TGTGCCAGCAGCTTAGAGGGCGGGATCGCCTACTATGGCTACACCTTC	CASSLEGGIAYYGYTF
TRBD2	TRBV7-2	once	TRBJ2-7	TGTGCCAGCAGCCGGACTAGCGGGAGGGCCCTAGACGAGCAGTACTTC	CASSRTSGRALDEQYF
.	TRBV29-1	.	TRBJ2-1	TGCAGCGTTGAGGCGGGTCACTCCTACAATGAGCAGTTCTTC	CSVEAGHSYNEQFF
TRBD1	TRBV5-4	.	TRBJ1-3	TGTGCCAGCAGCCTCGACAGGGGAACTGGAAACACCATATATTTT	CASSLDRGTGNTIYF
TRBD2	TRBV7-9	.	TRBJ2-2	TGTGCCAGCAGCTTACTAGCGGGAGGAGCAACCGGGGAGCTGTTTTTT	CASSLLAGGATGELFF
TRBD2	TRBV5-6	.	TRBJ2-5	TGTGCCAGCAGCACCCAAAGCCGACTAGCGTCTCAAGAGACCCAGTACTTC	CASSTQSRLASQETQYF
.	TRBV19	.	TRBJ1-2	TGTGCCAGTAGTATAAGTCCTGAGAGTTATGGCTACACCTTC	CASSISPESYGYTF
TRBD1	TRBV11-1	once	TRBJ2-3	TGTGCCAGCAGCTTAGCGTCTAGCCAGGGGGCGAAAACAGATACGCAGTATTTT	CASSLASSQGAKTDTQYF
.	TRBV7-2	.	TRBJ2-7	TGTGCCAGCAGCCCGAACCATGGACAAGGCTACGAGCAGTACTTC	CASSPNHGQGYEQYF
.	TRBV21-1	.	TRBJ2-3	TGTGCCAGCAGCAAAGCGCGGGACTACCCGCAGTATTTT	CASSKARDYPQYF
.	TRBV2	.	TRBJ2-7	TGTGCCAGCGATCGACGAGGATACGAGCAGTACTTC	CASDRRGYEQYF
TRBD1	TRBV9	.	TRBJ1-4	TGTGCCAGCAGCGGATTGTGGACAGGGTTCAATGAAAAACTGTTTTTT	CASSGLWTGFNEKLFF
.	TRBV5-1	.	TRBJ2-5	TGCGCCAGCAGCCTGGGGGGCGCCCGGTTTGAGGCCCAGTACTTC	CASSLGGARFEAQYF
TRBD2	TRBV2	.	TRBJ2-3	TGTGCCAGCAGTCGTATGTTTACTAGCGGGAGGGCCGGTGGGGAAGATACGCAGTATTTT	CASSRMFTSGRAGGEDTQYF
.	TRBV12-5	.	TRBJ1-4	TGTGCTAGTGGCTCATTCCCGGGACACAATAATGAAAAACTGTTTTTT	CASGSFPGHNNEKLFF
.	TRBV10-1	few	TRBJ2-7	TGCGCCAGCAATATGCGGGACGGCGCTCGCTACGAGCAGTACTTC	CASNMRDGARYEQYF
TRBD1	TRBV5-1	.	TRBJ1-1	TGCGCCAGCAGCATCGGGACAGGAGTGAACACTGAAGCTTTCTTT	CASSIGTGVNTEAFF
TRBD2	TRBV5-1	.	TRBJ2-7	TGCGCCAGCAGCTTGGTGGTTAGCGGGGTTTCTTACGAGCAGTACTTC	CASSLVVSGVSYEQYF